Listed below are T cell receptor beta chains from one sample, sequenced in a study of T-cell memory formation after mild COVID-19. TCRdb used MiXCR to reprocess the 5' RACE reads, holding one entry per CDR3 protein. The sample has some 450,000 distinct CDR3 sequences, about a sixth seen once. The sequencing sample was made of PBMCs or a T cell subset sorted from them (not recorded which). Receptor source: a young man who had mild COVID-19 (a few samples of this study predate the infection). Cell type and time point are not known. Each CDR3 is given with its conserved first and last residue. The D gene is left open where the match is weak. Clone size is given for some rows only: seen once, a few or many times, or a class if the clone is expanded.

clone size: .
D gene: .
J gene: TRBJ1-6
V gene: TRBV5-1
CDR3 protein: CASGPGDERDSPLHF
CDR3 DNA: TGCGCCAGCGGCCCCGGCGATGAGAGGGATTCACCCCTCCACTTT

clone size: few
D gene: .
J gene: TRBJ1-2
V gene: TRBV5-5
CDR3 protein: CASSPDLANYGYTF
CDR3 DNA: TGTGCCAGCAGCCCCGATTTAGCTAACTATGGCTACACCTTC

clone size: few
D gene: .
J gene: TRBJ2-5
V gene: TRBV25-1
CDR3 protein: CASSEFGQETQYF
CDR3 DNA: TGTGCCAGCAGTGAATTTGGGCAGGAGACCCAGTACTTC

clone size: .
D gene: .
J gene: TRBJ1-1
V gene: TRBV7-9
CDR3 protein: CASSLEGGGNTEAFF
CDR3 DNA: TGTGCCAGCAGCTTAGAGGGGGGTGGGAACACTGAAGCTTTCTTT

clone size: .
D gene: TRBD2
J gene: TRBJ2-5
V gene: TRBV20-1
CDR3 protein: CSAETSGGAETQYF
CDR3 DNA: TGCAGTGCTGAGACTAGCGGGGGGGCGGAGACCCAGTACTTC

clone size: many
D gene: .
J gene: TRBJ1-2
V gene: TRBV12-3/TRBV12-4
CDR3 protein: CASSLLRSSYGYTF
CDR3 DNA: TGTGCCAGCAGTTTGCTCCGCAGCTCCTATGGCTACACCTTC

clone size: .
D gene: .
J gene: TRBJ1-4
V gene: TRBV29-1
CDR3 protein: CSGIRGSNEKLFF
CDR3 DNA: TGCAGCGGGATCAGGGGCTCCAATGAAAAACTGTTTTTT

clone size: few
D gene: .
J gene: TRBJ1-1
V gene: TRBV4-3
CDR3 protein: CASSRLTQANTEAFF
CDR3 DNA: TGCGCCAGCAGCCGGCTAACTCAAGCGAACACTGAAGCTTTCTTT

clone size: .
D gene: .
J gene: TRBJ2-5
V gene: TRBV10-3
CDR3 protein: CAISETGKETQYF
CDR3 DNA: TGTGCCATCAGTGAGACAGGGAAGGAGACCCAGTACTTC

clone size: few
D gene: TRBD1
J gene: TRBJ1-1
V gene: TRBV7-9
CDR3 protein: CASSLAAGQGEAFF
CDR3 DNA: TGTGCCAGCAGCTTAGCGGCTGGACAGGGTGAAGCTTTCTTT

clone size: few
D gene: .
J gene: TRBJ1-1
V gene: TRBV15
CDR3 protein: CATSRDAGMNTEAFF
CDR3 DNA: TGTGCCACCAGCAGAGATGCTGGGATGAACACTGAAGCTTTCTTT